A selection of T cell receptor beta chains follows, all from one sample in a study of blood T cell repertoires in COVID-19. Sequenced by immunoSEQ multiplex PCR; TCRdb stores in-frame clones only, minus some. The table includes some 290,000 clones, roughly 89% detected once. The sample was peripheral blood. The receptors were gathered from a woman between 40 and 50 years old with COVID-19, enrolled during active disease. The CDR3 runs from the conserved cysteine through the conserved F or W. A D gene is named only where the DNA matches it firmly. Some rows have no size entry. The others give once, few or many, or a class for an expanded clone.

J gene	clone size	D gene	V gene	CDR3 protein	CDR3 DNA
TRBJ1-1	.	TRBD1	TRBV27	CASRSRGRSAFF	TGTGCCAGCAGGAGCAGGGGGCGGTCAGCTTTCTTT
TRBJ2-5	.	TRBD1	TRBV4-2	CASSQDKDRGETQYF	TGTGCCAGCAGCCAAGATAAAGACAGGGGTGAGACCCAGTACTTC
TRBJ2-2	.	.	TRBV19	CATRGSNTGELFF	TGTGCCACCCGGGGGTCGAACACCGGGGAGCTGTTTTTT
TRBJ1-4	.	.	TRBV6-5	CASSYGGAATNEKLFF	TGTGCCAGCAGTTACGGCGGGGCTGCAACTAATGAAAAACTGTTTTTT
TRBJ1-3	.	.	TRBV29-1	CSVQRSRQGNTIYF	TGCAGCGTGCAAAGAAGCAGACAAGGAAACACCATATATTTT
TRBJ2-3	.	.	TRBV23-1	CASRTSWVKDTQYF	TGCGCCAGCAGGACTAGTTGGGTTAAAGATACGCAGTATTTT
TRBJ1-2	.	TRBD1	TRBV4-1	CASSQEGDRGRNGYTF	TGCGCCAGCAGCCAAGAAGGGGACAGGGGGCGGAATGGCTACACCTTC
TRBJ1-1	.	.	TRBV5-4	CASSSLRGDTEAFF	TGTGCCAGCAGCTCCCTCAGGGGTGACACTGAAGCTTTCTTT
TRBJ2-7	few	TRBD2	TRBV5-1	CASSLDTSGNYEQYF	TGCGCCAGCAGCTTGGATACTAGCGGAAACTACGAGCAGTACTTC
TRBJ2-3	once	TRBD2	TRBV7-7	CASSLSGGEDTQYF	TGTGCTAGCAGCTTGAGCGGGGGTGAAGATACGCAGTATTTT
TRBJ2-1	.	TRBD2	TRBV27	CASTTLSGSSYNEQFF	TGTGCCAGCACGACCCTAAGCGGGAGCTCTTACAATGAGCAGTTCTTC
TRBJ2-1	.	TRBD1	TRBV18	CASSPTGSRTYNEQFF	TGTGCCAGCTCACCGACAGGGTCTAGGACCTACAATGAGCAGTTCTTC
TRBJ1-4	.	TRBD1	TRBV5-1	CASSPGDRRNEKLFF	TGCGCCAGCAGCCCGGGGGACAGACGTAATGAAAAACTGTTTTTT
TRBJ2-2	.	.	TRBV30	CAWSVQGTGELFF	TGTGCCTGGAGTGTACAGGGCACCGGGGAGCTGTTTTTT
TRBJ2-5	.	TRBD2	TRBV11-3	CASSPGSGRALQETQYF	TGTGCCAGCAGCCCTGGGAGCGGGAGGGCCCTCCAAGAGACCCAGTACTTC
TRBJ1-2	.	.	TRBV9	CASSDVRGTDYGYTF	TGTGCCAGCAGCGACGTAAGGGGAACTGACTATGGCTACACCTTC